The 20 T cell receptor beta chains listed next were all sequenced from one sample in a study of T cells in Graves' hyperthyroidism and ophthalmopathy. The investigators amplified TCR beta CDR3 regions from RNA transcripts. The study used the HTBI primer set for a first-round RT-PCR of the TCR CDR3. TCRdb analysed the multiplex PCR reads with MiXCR anew, one entry per CDR3 protein. The table records a few hundred thousand distinct CDR3 sequences, about 17% of them present only once. The sample was blood. The receptors derive from a woman aged 55-69 years with Graves' ophthalmopathy.

In this sample, this clonotype turned up a few times. This chain links TRBV5-6 with TRBJ2-5, with a weak D call TRBD1 (6 bases). The CDR3 has 13 residues. Germline V gene sequence: CDR1 SGHDT, CDR2 YYEEEE. Trimming took off 3 bases at V and 2 bases at J, with 8 bases between the two ends. The CDR3 sequence is CASSWGPQETQYF. The CDR3, as DNA: TGTGCCAGCAGCTGGGGGCCACAAGAGACCCAGTACTTC.

J is TRBJ2-2 and V is TRBV5-1; D unresolved. V was trimmed by 7 bases and J by 4 bases, leaving 14 bases between them. Per the germline V gene, CDR1 is SGHRS and CDR2 is YFSETQ. CDR3 size: 14 residues. DNA of the CDR3: TGCGCCAGCTCTATGACGGTGGGCACCGGGGAGCTGTTTTTT. Translating it yields CASSMTVGTGELFF.

The rearrangement uses TRBV6-2 or TRBV6-3 and TRBJ1-4; D remains unclear. Germline CDR1 reads MNHEY; CDR2 reads SVGEGT. Deletions cut 8 bases from V and 0 bases from J, with 10 bases between. The CDR3 loop spans 14 amino acids. The CDR3 coding sequence is TGTGCCAGCGGACCGATTGCAACTAATGAAAAACTGTTTTTT. Translated, it gives CASGPIATNEKLFF.

This clonotype was counted ten times or more. The rearrangement links TRBV20-1 to TRBJ2-4; weak D call: TRBD1 (6 bases). The CDR3 has 15 residues. Germline V gives CDR1 DFQATT, CDR2 SNEGSKA (reference sequence). Trimming shortened V by 5 bases and J by 2 bases, and 16 bases separated the two germline ends. Here the CDR3 reads CSAHQGRGSKNIQYF. The DNA of the CDR3 is TGCAGTGCTCATCAGGGGAGAGGCTCCAAAAACATTCAGTACTTC.

This clonotype was seen many times. The chain's CDR3 is CASSTTGGIQPQHF. The CDR3 DNA is TGTGCCAGCAGTACGACAGGGGGCATACAGCCCCAGCATTTT. This rearrangement joins TRBV6-1 to TRBJ1-5; 10 nucleotides align to TRBD1. The CDR3 runs 14 residues. Germline-derived CDR1 and CDR2 are MNHNS and SASEGT. V trimming: 5 bases; J trimming: 7 bases; junction bases outside the gene matches: 5.

A few counts support this clonotype. This sequence joins TRBV6-1 and TRBJ1-4; D perhaps matches TRBD1 (5 bases). The CDR3 has 14 residues. Looked up from germline, CDR1 is MNHNS and CDR2 is SASEGT. CDR3: CAAKRGATNEKLFF. The CDR3 DNA reads as TGTGCGGCGAAAAGGGGAGCAACTAATGAAAAACTGTTTTTT.

The chain carries TRBV29-1 and TRBJ2-1; a possible D gene is TRBD2 (6 bases). V was clipped by 5 bases and J by 2 bases, with 13 bases between them. Germline CDR1 is SQVTM and CDR2 is ANQGSEA. The CDR3 length is 14 residues. CDR3 nucleotides: TGCAGCGTTTCCCCGGACTACCCCTACAATGAGCAGTTCTTC. Its translation is CSVSPDYPYNEQFF.

This clonotype was detected ten times or more. The J gene is TRBJ1-2, the V gene TRBV24-1; TRBD1 matches 10 bases. J lost 4 bases, V lost 3 bases, and 7 bases had no gene match. The CDR3 has 16 amino acids. Germline CDR1 KGHDR, CDR2 SFDVKD. CDR3 loop: CATSDARTGGVYGYTF. The CDR3 DNA reads as TGTGCCACCAGTGATGCCCGGACAGGGGGTGTCTATGGCTACACCTTC.

This clonotype occurred a few times. This chain links TRBV7-9 with TRBJ2-2; the D gene is possibly TRBD2 (6 bases). This CDR3 is built from 15 residues. Trimming left V 5 bases short and J 2 bases short, with 12 bases between. Germline values: CDR1 SEHNR, CDR2 FQNEAQ (reference sequence). In DNA, the CDR3 is TGTGCCAGCAGCCCCGGGGGACCCAACACCGGGGAGCTGTTTTTT. Its protein product is CASSPGGPNTGELFF. Full variable domain (rest looked up from reference TRBV7-9 and TRBJ2-2): DTGVSQNPRHKITKRGQNVTFRCDPISEHNRLYWYRQTLGQGPEFLTYFQNEAQLEKSRLLSDRFSAERPKGSFSTLEIQRTEQGDSAMYLCASSPGGPNTGELFFGEGSRLTVL.

This clonotype has a count of ten or more. The chain has TRBV2 and TRBJ1-2; 7 bases map to TRBD1. Germline V CDR1 and CDR2: SNHLY, FYNNEI. The CDR3 sequence is 14 residues long. V shed 2 bases and J 7 bases; nucleotides not matched to a gene: 7. CDR3: CASSEWGTVSGYTF. In DNA, the CDR3 is TGTGCCAGCAGTGAATGGGGGACAGTGAGTGGCTACACCTTC.

This clonotype appeared many times. The chain carries TRBV2 and TRBJ2-7; no definite D call. The germline gives CDR1 SNHLY, CDR2 FYNNEI. This CDR3 spans 13 amino acids. V lost 2 bases to trimming and J lost 3 bases, with 8 bases between them. In DNA form, the CDR3 reads TGTGCCAGCAGTGAATGGGTGGTCTACGAGCAGTACTTC. Protein: CASSEWVVYEQYF. The whole variable domain, remainder taken from reference TRBV2 and TRBJ2-7, is EPEVTQTPSHQVTQMGQEVILRCVPISNHLYFYWYRQILGQKVEFLVSFYNNEISEKSEIFDDQFSVERPDGSNFTLKIRSTKLEDSAMYFCASSEWVVYEQYFGPGTRLTVT.

This clonotype was observed at least ten times. CDR3 sequence reads: CSATTSGGETQYF. The CDR3 nucleotides are TGCAGTGCTACCACTAGCGGGGGAGAGACCCAGTACTTC. The genes are TRBV20-1 and TRBJ2-5; 11 nucleotides agree with TRBD2. V trimming: 4 bases; J trimming: 4 bases; junction bases outside the gene matches: 2. This CDR3 is 13 amino acids long. Germline V CDR1 and CDR2: DFQATT, SNEGSKA (reference sequence).

The chain carries TRBV30 and TRBJ1-4; 7 bases agree with TRBD1. This CDR3 comprises 13 residues. Per germline, CDR1 GTSNPN and CDR2 SVGIG (reference sequence). J lost 7 bases, V lost 5 bases, and 7 bases had no gene match. CDR3 bases: TGTGCCTGGGGGACAGAGGGAGGTGAAAAACTGTTTTTT. The encoded protein is CAWGTEGGEKLFF.

The rearrangement joins TRBV5-5 to TRBJ1-6; a possible D gene is TRBD1 (6 bases). The CDR3 has 18 amino acids. Germline loops: CDR1 SGHKS, CDR2 YYEKEE (reference sequence). Trimming took off 1 base at V and 0 bases at J, with 14 bases between the two ends. The DNA for the CDR3 is TGTGCCAGCAGCTTGAGGGACACCCAGAGCTCCTATAATTCACCCCTCCACTTT. Its translation is CASSLRDTQSSYNSPLHF.

This clonotype was detected ten times or more. The chain recombines TRBV11-2 with TRBJ2-3; 13 bases match TRBD2. The CDR3 sequence is 16 residues long. V dropped 5 bases and J dropped 8; count of bases not matched to a gene: 10. Germline loops: CDR1 SGHAT, CDR2 FQNNGV. CDR3 sequence: CASSPHRLAGGLTQYF. DNA for the CDR3: TGTGCCAGCAGCCCTCATCGACTAGCGGGGGGTCTTACGCAGTATTTT.

This clonotype was counted many times. The chain combines TRBV6-6 with TRBJ1-5, with 8 bases that match TRBD1. This CDR3 is 14 amino acids long. The germline gives CDR1 MNHNY, CDR2 SVGAGI (reference sequence). V lost 2 bases to trimming and J lost 5 bases; unmatched junction nucleotides: 2. DNA of the CDR3: TGTGCCAGCAGTTACCTACAGGGGGATCAGCCCCAGCATTTT. This gives the protein CASSYLQGDQPQHF.

This clonotype was seen repeatedly, ten times or more. The chain has TRBV18 and TRBJ2-7, with 8 bases aligning to TRBD1. J lost 1 base, V lost 6 bases, and 5 bases had no gene match. Germline V lookup: CDR1 KGHSH, CDR2 LQKENI. The CDR3 is made up of 14 amino acids. This chain's CDR3 is CASSPGQGSYEQYF. CDR3 nucleotide sequence: TGTGCCAGCTCCCCCGGACAGGGATCCTACGAGCAGTACTTC.

This clonotype appeared many times. This chain uses TRBV2 with TRBJ1-6; D possibly corresponds to TRBD1 (5 bases). Trimming shortened V by 5 bases and J by 4 bases, and 12 bases separated the two germline ends. Germline V CDR1 and CDR2: SNHLY, FYNNEI. The CDR3 is 15 amino acids. CDR3 coding DNA: TGTGCCAGCAGTTACAATTCAGGGTATAATTCACCCCTCCACTTT. This codes for CASSYNSGYNSPLHF.

This clonotype was counted ten times or more. This chain connects TRBV28 to TRBJ2-5; 7 nucleotides line up with TRBD1. This CDR3 comprises 15 residues. Trimming cost V 2 bases and J 5 bases; bases outside gene matches: 8. Germline CDR1 and CDR2: MDHEN and SYDVKM. The CDR3 DNA reads TGTGCCAGCAGTTTACGTCGCCCAGGGGGTGAGACCCAGTACTTC. This encodes CASSLRRPGGETQYF.

The chain employs TRBV5-6 and TRBJ1-6; weak D call: TRBD1 (5 bases). CDR1 SGHDT and CDR2 YYEEEE come from the germline V gene. This CDR3 comprises 15 residues. V lost 4 bases to trimming and J lost 3 bases, with 11 bases between them. CDR3 residues: CASSDRQLYNSPLHF. The CDR3 nucleotides are TGTGCCAGCAGCGATCGACAGCTCTATAATTCACCCCTCCACTTT.